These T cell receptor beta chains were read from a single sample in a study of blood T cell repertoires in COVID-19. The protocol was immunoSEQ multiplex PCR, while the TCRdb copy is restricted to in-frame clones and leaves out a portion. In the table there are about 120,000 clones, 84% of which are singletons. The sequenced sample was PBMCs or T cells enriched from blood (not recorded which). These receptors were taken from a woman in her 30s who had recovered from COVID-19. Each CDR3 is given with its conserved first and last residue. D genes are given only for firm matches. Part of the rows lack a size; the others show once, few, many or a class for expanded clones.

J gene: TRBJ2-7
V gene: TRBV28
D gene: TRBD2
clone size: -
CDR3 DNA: TGTGCCACCGGGCGGCTAGCGGGCCTCTCCTACGAGCAGTACTTC
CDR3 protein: CATGRLAGLSYEQYF

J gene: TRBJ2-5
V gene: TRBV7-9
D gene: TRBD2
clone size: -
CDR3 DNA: TGTGCCAGCAGCTTACTAGCGGGATCCCAAGAGACCCAGTACTTC
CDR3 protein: CASSLLAGSQETQYF

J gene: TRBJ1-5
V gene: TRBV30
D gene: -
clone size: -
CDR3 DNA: TGTGCCTGGAGTGTACTGGGAGGGAGAGGTCAGCCCCAGCATTTT
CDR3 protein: CAWSVLGGRGQPQHF

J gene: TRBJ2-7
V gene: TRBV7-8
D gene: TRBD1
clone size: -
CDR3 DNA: TGTGCCAGCAGCTTAGCGCGGCTGGGACAGGGGGCCTACGAGCAGTACTTC
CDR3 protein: CASSLARLGQGAYEQYF

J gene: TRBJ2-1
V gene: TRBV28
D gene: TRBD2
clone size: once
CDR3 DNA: TGTGCCAGCAGCCCTTCGCGGGAGGTTTCCTACAATGAGCAGTTCTTC
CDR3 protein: CASSPSREVSYNEQFF

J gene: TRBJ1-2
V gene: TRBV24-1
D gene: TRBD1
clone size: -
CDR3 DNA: TGTGCCACCAGTGATCGGACAGGGGGCAACTATGGCTACACCTTC
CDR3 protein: CATSDRTGGNYGYTF

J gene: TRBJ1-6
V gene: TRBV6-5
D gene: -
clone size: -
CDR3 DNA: TGTGCCAGCAGATTGGACACCTATAATTCACCCCTCCACTTT
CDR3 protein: CASRLDTYNSPLHF

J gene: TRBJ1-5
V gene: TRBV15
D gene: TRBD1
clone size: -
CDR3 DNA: TGTGCCACCAGCAGAGGAAGGACAGGGGAACAGCCCCAGCATTTT
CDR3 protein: CATSRGRTGEQPQHF

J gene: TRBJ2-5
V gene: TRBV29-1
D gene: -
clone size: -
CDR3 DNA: TGCAGCGTTGAGTCGCAGGGGTACCAAGAGACCCAGTACTTC
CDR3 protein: CSVESQGYQETQYF

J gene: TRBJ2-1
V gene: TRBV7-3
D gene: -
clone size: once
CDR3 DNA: TGTGCCAGCAGCTTGAGACGAACCACTAGACCGTACGGCTCCTACAATGAGCAGTTCTTC
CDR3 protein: CASSLRRTTRPYGSYNEQFF

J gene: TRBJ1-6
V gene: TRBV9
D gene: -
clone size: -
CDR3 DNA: TGTGCCAGCAGCGTAGATGGGGGCGGGGGTTCACCCCTCCACTTT
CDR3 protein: CASSVDGGGGSPLHF

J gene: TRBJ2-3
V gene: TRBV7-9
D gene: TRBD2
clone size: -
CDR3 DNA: TGTGCCAGCAGCTCAAAAGGGCTAGCGGCCCTTAGCACAGATACGCAGTATTTT
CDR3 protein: CASSSKGLAALSTDTQYF

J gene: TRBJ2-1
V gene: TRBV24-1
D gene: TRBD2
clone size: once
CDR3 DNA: TGTGCCACCAGTGATGATTGGACTAGATCCTACAATGAGCAGTTCTTC
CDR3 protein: CATSDDWTRSYNEQFF

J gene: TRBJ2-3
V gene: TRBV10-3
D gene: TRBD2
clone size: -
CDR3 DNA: TGTGCCATCAGGGGACTAGCGGGAGTGGCAGATACGCAGTATTTT
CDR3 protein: CAIRGLAGVADTQYF

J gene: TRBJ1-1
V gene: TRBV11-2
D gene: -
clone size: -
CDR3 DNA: TGTGCCAGCAGCCTAGGGGCCCGGAACACTGAAGCTTTCTTT
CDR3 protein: CASSLGARNTEAFF

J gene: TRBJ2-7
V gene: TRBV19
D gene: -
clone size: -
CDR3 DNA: TGTGCCAGTGCCTTAACCAGCCTTGCGGACGAGCAGTACTTC
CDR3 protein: CASALTSLADEQYF

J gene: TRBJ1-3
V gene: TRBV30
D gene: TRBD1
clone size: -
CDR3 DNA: TGTGCCTGGGCCGGGACAGTCTCTGGAAACACCATATATTTT
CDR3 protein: CAWAGTVSGNTIYF

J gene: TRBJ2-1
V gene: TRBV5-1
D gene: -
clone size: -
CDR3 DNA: TGCGCCAGCAGCTTGGGGACAGCCGTTTACAATGAGCAGTTCTTC
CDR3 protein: CASSLGTAVYNEQFF

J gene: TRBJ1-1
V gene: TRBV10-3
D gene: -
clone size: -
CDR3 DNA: TGTGCCATCAGGGGCCAAGCAAAGAACACTGAAGCTTTCTTT
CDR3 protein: CAIRGQAKNTEAFF

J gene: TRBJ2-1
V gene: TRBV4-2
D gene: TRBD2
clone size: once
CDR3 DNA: TGTGCCAGCAGCCAAGATGTGGGGGGGGAGCAGTTCTTC
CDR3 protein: CASSQDVGGEQFF

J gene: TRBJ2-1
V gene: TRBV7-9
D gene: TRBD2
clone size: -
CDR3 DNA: TGTGCCAGCAGCTCGCCGGGACTAGCGGGAGCCAATGAGCAGTTCTTC
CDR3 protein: CASSSPGLAGANEQFF

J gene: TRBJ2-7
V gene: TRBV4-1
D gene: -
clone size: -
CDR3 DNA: TGCGCCAGCAGCCAGGCAACGACTAGTGTGGGATACGAGCAGTACTTC
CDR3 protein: CASSQATTSVGYEQYF

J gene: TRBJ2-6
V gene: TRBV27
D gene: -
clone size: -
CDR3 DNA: TGTGCCAGCAGTTTATACGGCTCTGGGGCCAACGTCCTGACTTTC
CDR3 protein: CASSLYGSGANVLTF

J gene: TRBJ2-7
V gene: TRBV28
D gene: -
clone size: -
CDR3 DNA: TGTGCCAGCAGCCCGTTGAGCTCCTACGAGCAGTACTTC
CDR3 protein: CASSPLSSYEQYF

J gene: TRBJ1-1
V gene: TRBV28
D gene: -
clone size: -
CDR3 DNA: TGTGCCAGCAGTTCGGGGGGGCTGAACACTGAAGCTTTCTTT
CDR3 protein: CASSSGGLNTEAFF

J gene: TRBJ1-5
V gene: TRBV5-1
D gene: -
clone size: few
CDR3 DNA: TGCGCCAGCAGCTTGTTACCAGGGGCGGGCCAGCCCCAGCATTTT
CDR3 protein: CASSLLPGAGQPQHF

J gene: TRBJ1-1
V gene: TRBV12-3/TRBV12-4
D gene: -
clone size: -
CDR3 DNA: TGTGCCAGCAGTACAGGTTTGGGCACTGAAGCTTTCTTT
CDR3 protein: CASSTGLGTEAFF

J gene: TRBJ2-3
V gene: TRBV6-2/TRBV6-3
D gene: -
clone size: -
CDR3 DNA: TGTGCCAGCAGTTACGGGGACACCACAGATACGCAGTATTTT
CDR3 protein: CASSYGDTTDTQYF

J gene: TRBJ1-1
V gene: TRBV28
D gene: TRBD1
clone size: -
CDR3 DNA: TGTGCCAGCAGTTTGTGGGACAGGGCTGAAGCTTTCTTT
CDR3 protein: CASSLWDRAEAFF

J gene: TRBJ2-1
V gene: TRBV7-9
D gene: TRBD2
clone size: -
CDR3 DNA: TGTGCCAGCAGCTTAGCTAGCGGGAGGTTTGATGAGCAGTTCTTC
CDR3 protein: CASSLASGRFDEQFF

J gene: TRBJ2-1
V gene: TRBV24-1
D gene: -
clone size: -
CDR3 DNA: TGTGCCACCAAAGCGGGCGATCCCTACGATGAGCAGTTCTTC
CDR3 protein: CATKAGDPYDEQFF

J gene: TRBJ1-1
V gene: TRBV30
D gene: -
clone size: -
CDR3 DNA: TGTGCCTGGAGTGTCACATCAGGGCACACTGAAGCTTTCTTT
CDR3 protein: CAWSVTSGHTEAFF

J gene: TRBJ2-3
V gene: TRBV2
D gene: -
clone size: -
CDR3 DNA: TGTGCCAGCAGCGGGACTTCTCGAGATACGCAGTATTTT
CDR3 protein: CASSGTSRDTQYF

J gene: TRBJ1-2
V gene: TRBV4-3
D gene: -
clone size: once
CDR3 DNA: TGCGCCAGCAGCCAAGATGTGAACAGGGCGTTGTATGGCTACACCTTC
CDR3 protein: CASSQDVNRALYGYTF

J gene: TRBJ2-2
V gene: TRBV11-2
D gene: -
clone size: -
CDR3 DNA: TGTGCCAGCAGCTTAGTAAGGGGGACCGGGGAGCTGTTTTTT
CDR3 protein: CASSLVRGTGELFF

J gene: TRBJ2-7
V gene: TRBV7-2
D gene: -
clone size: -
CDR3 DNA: TGTGCCAGCAGCTTAGGGTCTAGCGCCTACTACGAGCAGTACTTC
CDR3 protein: CASSLGSSAYYEQYF

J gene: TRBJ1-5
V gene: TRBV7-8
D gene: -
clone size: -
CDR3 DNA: TGTGCCAGCAGCCCAGACGCAGGCGAATTAACGCCCCAGCATTTT
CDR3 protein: CASSPDAGELTPQHF

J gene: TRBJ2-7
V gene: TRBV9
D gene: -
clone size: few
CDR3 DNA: TGTGCCAGCAGCGCTTACAGGGATAGCGAGCAGTACTTC
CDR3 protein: CASSAYRDSEQYF

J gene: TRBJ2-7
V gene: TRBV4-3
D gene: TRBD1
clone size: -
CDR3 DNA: TGCGCCAGCAGCCAAGATCTCGGGACAGGGGCCTACGAGCAGTACTTC
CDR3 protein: CASSQDLGTGAYEQYF

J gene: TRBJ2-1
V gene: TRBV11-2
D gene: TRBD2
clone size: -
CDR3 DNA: TGTGCCAGCAGCTTCTCTCTTGGACTAGCAGGCAATGAGCAGTTCTTC
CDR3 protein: CASSFSLGLAGNEQFF